This TCR beta chain was recovered during a study of regulatory T cells in long-lasting Graves disease. Study-wide points: Persistent patients shared more public clonotypes (about 2,700) than newly diagnosed patients (966).

The ends were cut back, 6 bases at V and 0 bases at J, with 15 bases in the middle. Per germline, CDR1 MDHEN and CDR2 SYDVKM. CDR3 length: 15 amino acids. This clonotype was seen a handful of times. Antigen unknown. Time point here: persistent/refractory GD, antithyroid drugs over 5 years with positive TRAb. After RNA was extracted from PBMCs, the TCR library was made from it. Both iRepertoire HTBI primers and Arm-PCR of CDR3 regions were used to build the TCR beta libraries. One entry per CDR3 protein results from TCRdb running MiXCR on the multiplex PCR reads. The sample includes about 430,000 distinct CDR3 sequences, under 25% of them seen just once.

Sequencing was performed on peripheral blood mononuclear cells (PBMCs), taken when the disease was refractory, from a patient treated with antithyroid drugs. The V gene is TRBV28, the J gene TRBJ2-7; no firm D call. This TCR derives from a female donor with Graves disease. The CDR3 sequence is CASSVGDVSSYEQYF. The CDR3 DNA sequence: TGTGCCAGCAGCGTAGGTGACGTTAGCTCCTACGAGCAGTACTTC.